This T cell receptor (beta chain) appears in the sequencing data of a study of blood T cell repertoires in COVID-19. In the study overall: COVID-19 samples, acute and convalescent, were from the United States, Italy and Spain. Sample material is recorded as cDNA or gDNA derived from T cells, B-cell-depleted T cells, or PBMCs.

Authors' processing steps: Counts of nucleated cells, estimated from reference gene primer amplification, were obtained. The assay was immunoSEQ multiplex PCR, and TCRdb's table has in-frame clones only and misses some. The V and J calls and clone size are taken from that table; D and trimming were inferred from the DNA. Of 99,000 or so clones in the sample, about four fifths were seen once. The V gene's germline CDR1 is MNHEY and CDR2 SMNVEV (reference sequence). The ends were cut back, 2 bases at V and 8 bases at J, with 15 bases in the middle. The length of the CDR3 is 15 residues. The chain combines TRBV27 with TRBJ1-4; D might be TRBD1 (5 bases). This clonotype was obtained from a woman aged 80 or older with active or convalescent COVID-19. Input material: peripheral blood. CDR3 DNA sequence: TGTGCCAGCAGTTTAATCGGGGGTGGCGGCGAAAAACTGTTTTTT. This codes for CASSLIGGGGEKLFF.